This entry features one T cell receptor (beta chain) sequence. Its antigen target is currently unknown. No quality values exist for individual bases; no much larger clone is one base distant. V loses 7 bases, J loses 3 bases, and the germline ends lie 14 bases apart. Spanning cysteine to phenylalanine, the CDR3 consists of 14 amino acids. The sequence is cut down to CDR3 DNA, 42 bases in frame from base 1. CDR1 SNHLY and CDR2 FYNNEI are derived from the germline V gene. The record originates from a study of control samples from healthy donors and cancer patients (dated by TCRdb to between 2020 and 2021). The method was the immunoSEQ multiplex PCR assay. Drawn from immuneACCESS, this table holds only the in-frame rearrangements with V and J called that TCRdb kept. Clones are partly lost; checked studies trace under half to an unresolved V gene and leave the rest unexplained. This sample holds around 150,000 clones; roughly 94% were observed only once. Clones ranked in the top ten supply 12% to 15% of the sample.

The clonotype originates from a man between 60 and 75 years old with colorectal cancer. Sample: PBMCs. This sequence uses TRBV2 and TRBJ2-3; the D gene identity is not certain. Read as DNA, the sequence is TGTGCCAGCAATAAGGCTCGGATGACAGATACGCAGTATTTT. It codes for CASNKARMTDTQYF. Where the CDR3 stops, the reference TRBV2 and TRBJ2-3 genes take over; the full variable domain is EPEVTQTPSHQVTQMGQEVILRCVPISNHLYFYWYRQILGQKVEFLVSFYNNEISEKSEIFDDQFSVERPDGSNFTLKIRSTKLEDSAMYFCASNKARMTDTQYFGPGTRLTVL.